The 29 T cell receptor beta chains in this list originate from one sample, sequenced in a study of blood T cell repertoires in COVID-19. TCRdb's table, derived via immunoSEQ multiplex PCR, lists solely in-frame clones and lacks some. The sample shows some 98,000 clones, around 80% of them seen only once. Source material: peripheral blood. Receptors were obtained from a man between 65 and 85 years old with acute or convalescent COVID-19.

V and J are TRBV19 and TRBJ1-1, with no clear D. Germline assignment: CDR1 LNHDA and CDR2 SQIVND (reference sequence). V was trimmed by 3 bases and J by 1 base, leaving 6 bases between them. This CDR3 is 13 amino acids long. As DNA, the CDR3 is TGTGCCAGTAGTATGAACAGGAACACTGAAGCTTTCTTT. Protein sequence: CASSMNRNTEAFF.

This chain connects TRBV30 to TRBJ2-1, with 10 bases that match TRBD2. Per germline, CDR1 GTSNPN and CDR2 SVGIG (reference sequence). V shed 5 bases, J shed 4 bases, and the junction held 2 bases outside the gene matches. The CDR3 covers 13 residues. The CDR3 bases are TGTGCCTGGGAGCGGGAGGGATACAATGAGCAGTTCTTC. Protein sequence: CAWEREGYNEQFF.

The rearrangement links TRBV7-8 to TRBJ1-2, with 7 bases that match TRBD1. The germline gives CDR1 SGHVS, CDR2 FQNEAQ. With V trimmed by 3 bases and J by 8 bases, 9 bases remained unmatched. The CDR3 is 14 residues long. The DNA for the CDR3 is TGTGCCAGCAGCTTCGGTTCGACAGGGAGAGGCTACACCTTC. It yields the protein CASSFGSTGRGYTF.

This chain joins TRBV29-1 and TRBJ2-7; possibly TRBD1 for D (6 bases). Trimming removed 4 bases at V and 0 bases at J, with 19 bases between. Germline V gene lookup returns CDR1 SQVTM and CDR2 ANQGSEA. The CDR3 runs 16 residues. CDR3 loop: CSVVSFRGPSSYEQYF. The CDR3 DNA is TGCAGCGTTGTCAGTTTCAGGGGCCCGAGCTCCTACGAGCAGTACTTC.

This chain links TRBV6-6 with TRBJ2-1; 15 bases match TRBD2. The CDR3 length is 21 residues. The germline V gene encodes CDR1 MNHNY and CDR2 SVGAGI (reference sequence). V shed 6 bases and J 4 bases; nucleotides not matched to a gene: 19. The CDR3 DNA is TGTGCCAGCAGCCGAAGAGCCGGGACTAGCGGGAGGAGTCTACCATACAATGAGCAGTTCTTC. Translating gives CASSRRAGTSGRSLPYNEQFF.

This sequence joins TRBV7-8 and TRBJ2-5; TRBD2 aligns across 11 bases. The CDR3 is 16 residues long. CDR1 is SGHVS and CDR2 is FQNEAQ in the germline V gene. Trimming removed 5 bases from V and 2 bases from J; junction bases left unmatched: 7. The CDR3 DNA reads TGTGCCAGCAGCAGAGGACTAGCGGGTGGACAAGAGACCCAGTACTTC. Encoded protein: CASSRGLAGGQETQYF.

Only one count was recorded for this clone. CDR3 DNA sequence: TGTGCCAGCAACCCGAGGGGGGGACTAGCGGCCATCACCCCCTACGAGCAGTACTTC. Residues: CASNPRGGLAAITPYEQYF. The gene calls are TRBV9 and TRBJ2-7, with 11 bases identical to TRBD2. V lost 6 bases, J lost 2 bases, and 19 bases stayed unmatched. From germline, CDR1 is SGDLS and CDR2 YYNGEE. The CDR3 has 19 amino acids.

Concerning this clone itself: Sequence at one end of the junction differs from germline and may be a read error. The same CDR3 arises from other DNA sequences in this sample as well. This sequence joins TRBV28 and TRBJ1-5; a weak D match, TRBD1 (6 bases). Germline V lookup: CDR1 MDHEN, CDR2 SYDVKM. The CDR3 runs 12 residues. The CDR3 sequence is CASTSGDQPQHF. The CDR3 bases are TGCGCCAGCACCTCAGGGGATCAGCCCCAGCATTTT.

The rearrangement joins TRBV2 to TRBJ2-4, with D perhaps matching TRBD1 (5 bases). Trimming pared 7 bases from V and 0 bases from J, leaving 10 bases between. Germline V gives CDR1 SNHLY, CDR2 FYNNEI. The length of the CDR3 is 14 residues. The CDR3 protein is CASTETEAKNIQYF. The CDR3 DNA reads TGTGCCAGCACTGAGACAGAAGCCAAAAACATTCAGTACTTC.

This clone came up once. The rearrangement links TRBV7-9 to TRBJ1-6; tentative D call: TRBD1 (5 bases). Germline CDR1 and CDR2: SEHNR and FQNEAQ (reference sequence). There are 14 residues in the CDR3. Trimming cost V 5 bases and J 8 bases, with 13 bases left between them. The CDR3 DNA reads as TGTGCCAGCAGCCCAGGGTATGGGGATTCACCCCTCCACTTT. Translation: CASSPGYGDSPLHF.

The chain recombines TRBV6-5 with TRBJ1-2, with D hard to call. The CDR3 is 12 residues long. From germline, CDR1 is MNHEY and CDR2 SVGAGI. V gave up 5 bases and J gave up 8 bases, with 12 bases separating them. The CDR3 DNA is TGTGCCAGCAGTCGACTTACCGGAGGCTACACCTTC. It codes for CASSRLTGGYTF.

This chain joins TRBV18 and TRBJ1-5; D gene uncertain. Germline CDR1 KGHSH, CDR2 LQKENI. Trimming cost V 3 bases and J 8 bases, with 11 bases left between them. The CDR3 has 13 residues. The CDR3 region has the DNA TGTGCCAGCTCACCTCAGGCCGGGGAGCCCCAGCATTTT. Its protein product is CASSPQAGEPQHF. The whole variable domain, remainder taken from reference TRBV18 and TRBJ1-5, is NAGVMQNPRHLVRRRGQEARLRCSPMKGHSHVYWYRQLPEEGLKFMVYLQKENIIDESGMPKERFSAEFPKEGPSILRIQQVVRGDSAAYFCASSPQAGEPQHFGDGTRLSIL.

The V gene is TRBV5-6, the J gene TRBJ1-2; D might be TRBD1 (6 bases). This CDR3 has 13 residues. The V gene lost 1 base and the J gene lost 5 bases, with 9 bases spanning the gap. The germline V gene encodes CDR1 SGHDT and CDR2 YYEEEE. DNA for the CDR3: TGTGCCAGCAGCTTGACCCAGGGGTATGGCTACACCTTC. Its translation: CASSLTQGYGYTF.

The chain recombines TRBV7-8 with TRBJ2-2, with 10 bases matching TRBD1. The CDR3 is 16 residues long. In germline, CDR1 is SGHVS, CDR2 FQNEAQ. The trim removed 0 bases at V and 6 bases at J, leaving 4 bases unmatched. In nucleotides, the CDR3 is TGTGCCAGCAGCTTAGCGCGGGACAGGGGTGCCGGGGAGCTGTTTTTT. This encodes CASSLARDRGAGELFF.

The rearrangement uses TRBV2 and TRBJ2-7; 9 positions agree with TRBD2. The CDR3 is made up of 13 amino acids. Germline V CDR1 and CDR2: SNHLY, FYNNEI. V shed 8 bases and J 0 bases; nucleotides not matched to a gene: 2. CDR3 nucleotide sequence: TGTGCCAGCCTAGCGGGAAGCTCCTACGAGCAGTACTTC. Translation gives CASLAGSSYEQYF.

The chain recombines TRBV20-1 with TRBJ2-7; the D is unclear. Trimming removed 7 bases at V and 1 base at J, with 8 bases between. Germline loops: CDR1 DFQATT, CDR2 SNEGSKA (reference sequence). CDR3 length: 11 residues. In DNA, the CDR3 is TGCAGTGTCGAGGATTCCTACGAGCAGTACTTC. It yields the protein CSVEDSYEQYF.

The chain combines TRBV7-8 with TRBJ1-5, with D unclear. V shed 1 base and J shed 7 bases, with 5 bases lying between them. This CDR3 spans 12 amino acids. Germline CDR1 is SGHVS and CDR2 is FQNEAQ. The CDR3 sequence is CASSLGGQPQHF. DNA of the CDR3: TGTGCCAGCAGCTTAGGAGGCCAGCCCCAGCATTTT.

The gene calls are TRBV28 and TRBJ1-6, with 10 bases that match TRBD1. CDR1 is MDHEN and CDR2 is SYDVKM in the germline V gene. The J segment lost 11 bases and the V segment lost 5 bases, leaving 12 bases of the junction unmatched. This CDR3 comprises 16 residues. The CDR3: CASSAPGQGSRAPLHF. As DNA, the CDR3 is TGTGCCAGCAGTGCACCGGGACAGGGGAGTCGGGCACCCCTCCACTTT.

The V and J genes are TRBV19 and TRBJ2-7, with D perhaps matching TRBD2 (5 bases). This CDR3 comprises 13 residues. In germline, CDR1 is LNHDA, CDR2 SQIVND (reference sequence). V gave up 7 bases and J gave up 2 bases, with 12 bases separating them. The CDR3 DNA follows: TGTGCCAGTACAGAGGGCAGCGCCTACGAGCAGTACTTC. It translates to CASTEGSAYEQYF.

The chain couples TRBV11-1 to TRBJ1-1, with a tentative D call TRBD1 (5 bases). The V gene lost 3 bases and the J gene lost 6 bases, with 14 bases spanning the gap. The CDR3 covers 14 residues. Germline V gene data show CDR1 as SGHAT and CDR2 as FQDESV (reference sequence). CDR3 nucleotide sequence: TGTGCCAGCAGCTTCGCAGGGAAGAGCTCTGAAGCTTTCTTT. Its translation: CASSFAGKSSEAFF.

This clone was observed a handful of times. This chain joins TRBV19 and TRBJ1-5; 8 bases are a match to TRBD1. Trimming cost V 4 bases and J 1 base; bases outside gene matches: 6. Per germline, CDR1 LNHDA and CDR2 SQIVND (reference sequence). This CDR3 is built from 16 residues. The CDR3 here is CASSKKDRDSNQPQHF. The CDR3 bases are TGTGCCAGTAGTAAAAAGGACAGGGACAGCAATCAGCCCCAGCATTTT.

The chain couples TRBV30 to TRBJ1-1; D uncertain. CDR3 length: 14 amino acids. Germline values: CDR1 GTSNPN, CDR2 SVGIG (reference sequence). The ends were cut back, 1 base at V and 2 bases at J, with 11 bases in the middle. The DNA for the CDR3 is TGTGCCTGGAGTGCGAGGGATTTAAACACTGAAGCTTTCTTT. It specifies CAWSARDLNTEAFF.

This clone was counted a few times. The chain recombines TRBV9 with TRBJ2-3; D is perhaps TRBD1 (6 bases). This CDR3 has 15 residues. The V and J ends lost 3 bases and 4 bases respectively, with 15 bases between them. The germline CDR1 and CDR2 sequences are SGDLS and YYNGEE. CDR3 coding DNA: TGTGCCAGCAGCGGACAGGCTCGCCTCCCAGATACGCAGTATTTT. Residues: CASSGQARLPDTQYF. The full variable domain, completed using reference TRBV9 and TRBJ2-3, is DSGVTQTPKHLITATGQRVTLRCSPRSGDLSVYWYQQSLDQGLQFLIQYYNGEERAKGNILERFSAQQFPDLHSELNLSSLELGDSALYFCASSGQARLPDTQYFGPGTRLTVL.

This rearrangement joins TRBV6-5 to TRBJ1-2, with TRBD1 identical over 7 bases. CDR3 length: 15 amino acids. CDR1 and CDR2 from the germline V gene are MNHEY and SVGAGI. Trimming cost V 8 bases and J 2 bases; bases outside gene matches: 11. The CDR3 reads CASVSRQGSNYGYTF. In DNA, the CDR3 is TGTGCCAGCGTGAGTAGACAGGGATCCAACTATGGCTACACCTTC.

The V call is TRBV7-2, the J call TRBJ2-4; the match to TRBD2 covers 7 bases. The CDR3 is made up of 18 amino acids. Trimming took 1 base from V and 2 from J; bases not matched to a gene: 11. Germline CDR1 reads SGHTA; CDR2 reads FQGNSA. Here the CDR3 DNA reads TGTGCCAGCAGCTTAGATGGGTCGGGGGGTTCTTCCAAAAACATTCAGTACTTC. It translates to CASSLDGSGGSSKNIQYF.

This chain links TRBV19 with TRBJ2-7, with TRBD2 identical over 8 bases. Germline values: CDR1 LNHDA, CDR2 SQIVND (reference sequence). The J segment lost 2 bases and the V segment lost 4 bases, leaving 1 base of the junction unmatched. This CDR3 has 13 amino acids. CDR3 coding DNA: TGTGCCAGTAGTAGGGGACTAGCCTACGAGCAGTACTTC. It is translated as CASSRGLAYEQYF. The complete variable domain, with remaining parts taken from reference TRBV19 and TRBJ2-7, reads DGGITQSPKYLFRKEGQNVTLSCEQNLNHDAMYWYRQDPGQGLRLIYYSQIVNDFQKGDIAEGYSVSREKKESFPLTVTSAQKNPTAFYLCASSRGLAYEQYFGPGTRLTVT.

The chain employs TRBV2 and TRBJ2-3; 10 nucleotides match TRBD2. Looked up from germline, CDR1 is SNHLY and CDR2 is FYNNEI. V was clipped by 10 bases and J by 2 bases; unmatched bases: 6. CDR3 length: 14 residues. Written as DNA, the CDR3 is TGTGCCAACCGACTAGCGGGTTCCACAGATACGCAGTATTTT. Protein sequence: CANRLAGSTDTQYF.

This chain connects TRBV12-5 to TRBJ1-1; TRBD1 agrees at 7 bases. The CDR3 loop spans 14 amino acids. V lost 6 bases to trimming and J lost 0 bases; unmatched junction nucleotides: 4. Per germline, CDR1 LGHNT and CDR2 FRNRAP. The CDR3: CASGLTGLNTEAFF. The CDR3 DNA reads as TGTGCTAGTGGCCTGACAGGGCTGAACACTGAAGCTTTCTTT.

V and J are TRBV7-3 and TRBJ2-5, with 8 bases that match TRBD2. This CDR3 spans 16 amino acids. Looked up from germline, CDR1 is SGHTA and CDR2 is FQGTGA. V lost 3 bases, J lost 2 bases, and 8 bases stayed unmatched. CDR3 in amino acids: CASSFGGLAGQETQYF. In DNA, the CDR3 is TGTGCCAGCAGCTTTGGGGGGCTAGCGGGTCAAGAGACCCAGTACTTC.